A single sample gave rise to the 14 T cell receptor beta chains below, sequenced in a study of T cells in Graves' hyperthyroidism and ophthalmopathy. RNA transcripts were the template for amplifying TCR beta CDR3 regions. TCR CDR3 underwent first-round RT-PCR with the HTBI primer set. TCRdb recomputed calls from the multiplex PCR reads with MiXCR, one row per CDR3 protein. Among about 210,000 distinct CDR3 sequences, around 17% were seen once, and the ten largest hold about 45%. The sequenced material came from blood. These receptor sequences come from a man aged 40-49 years with Graves' hyperthyroidism.

This clonotype has just a few counts. V gene TRBV14 combines with J gene TRBJ1-5, with D hard to call. Trimming left V 4 bases short and J 9 bases short, with 13 bases between. Looked up from germline, CDR1 is SGHDN and CDR2 is FVKESK. The CDR3 length is 13 residues. The CDR3 region is CASSRGGGSPQHF. The CDR3 DNA reads as TGTGCCAGCAGCCGGGGAGGCGGTTCGCCCCAGCATTTT.

V and J are TRBV11-2 and TRBJ2-2; the match to TRBD1 covers 7 bases. In germline, CDR1 is SGHAT, CDR2 FQNNGV. There are 14 residues in the CDR3. Trimming at V came to 3 bases and at J to 8 bases, leaving 6 bases not matched to a gene. In nucleotides, the CDR3 is TGTGCCAGCAGCTTGTTTAGGGGGCCTGGGGAGCTGTTTTTT. Translated: CASSLFRGPGELFF.

This clonotype was recorded at least ten times. The V call is TRBV11-3, the J call TRBJ2-3; TRBD2 aligns across 7 bases. The CDR3 has 15 residues. Trimming removed 5 bases from V and 0 bases from J; junction bases left unmatched: 5. Germline V gene lookup returns CDR1 SGHNT and CDR2 YENEEA. CDR3 in amino acids: CASSGSGASTDTQYF. The CDR3 bases are TGTGCCAGCAGCGGCAGCGGGGCCAGCACAGATACGCAGTATTTT.

This clonotype showed up many times. This sequence joins TRBV18 and TRBJ2-5, with D possibly matching TRBD1 (6 bases). V shed 0 bases and J shed 3 bases, with 8 bases lying between them. The CDR3 spans 14 residues. Germline CDR1 reads KGHSH; CDR2 reads LQKENI. Here the CDR3 reads CASSPPSGEETQYF. CDR3 nucleotide sequence: TGTGCCAGCTCACCACCTTCAGGGGAAGAGACCCAGTACTTC. Drawing the rest from reference TRBV18 and TRBJ2-5, the complete variable domain is NAGVMQNPRHLVRRRGQEARLRCSPMKGHSHVYWYRQLPEEGLKFMVYLQKENIIDESGMPKERFSAEFPKEGPSILRIQQVVRGDSAAYFCASSPPSGEETQYFGPGTRLLVL.

This clonotype came up many times. The chain couples TRBV20-1 to TRBJ2-1; D perhaps matches TRBD2 (7 bases). Germline loops: CDR1 DFQATT, CDR2 SNEGSKA (reference sequence). The CDR3 is 15 amino acids. Trimming stripped 6 bases from V and 6 bases from J, with 21 bases between. The CDR3 bases are TGCAGTGCCGCCCCTCGGGGGAGGGGGGCCAATGAGCAGTTCTTC. This gives the protein CSAAPRGRGANEQFF.

As DNA, the CDR3 is TGTGCCAGTAGTCCCAAAACAGATACGCAGTATTTT. Encoded protein: CASSPKTDTQYF. The J gene is TRBJ2-3, the V gene TRBV19; D gene ambiguous. Germline CDR1 is LNHDA and CDR2 is SQIVND (reference sequence). Trimming left V 5 bases short and J 3 bases short, with 6 bases between. The CDR3 consists of 12 residues. Drawing the rest from reference TRBV19 and TRBJ2-3, the complete variable domain is DGGITQSPKYLFRKEGQNVTLSCEQNLNHDAMYWYRQDPGQGLRLIYYSQIVNDFQKGDIAEGYSVSREKKESFPLTVTSAQKNPTAFYLCASSPKTDTQYFGPGTRLTVL.

This clonotype showed up many times. The V and J genes are TRBV12-3 or TRBV12-4 and TRBJ1-1; D unresolved. CDR3 length: 14 residues. Trimming removed 3 bases from V and 3 bases from J, with 11 bases in between. The DNA for the CDR3 is TGTGCCAGCAGTTTTGCTCTCGGGTACACTGAAGCTTTCTTT. It encodes CASSFALGYTEAFF.

This chain uses TRBV7-2 with TRBJ2-3, with D perhaps TRBD2 (6 bases). The V end lost 6 bases, the J end lost 2 bases, and 12 bases lay between the germline ends. CDR1 and CDR2 (germline): SGHTA, FQGNSA. This CDR3 is built from 14 residues. The CDR3 loop is CASRRDSDTDTQYF. The CDR3 nucleotides read TGTGCCAGCAGAAGGGACTCCGACACAGATACGCAGTATTTT. Full variable domain (rest looked up from reference TRBV7-2 and TRBJ2-3): GAGVSQSPSNKVTEKGKDVELRCDPISGHTALYWYRQSLGQGLEFLIYFQGNSAPDKSGLPSDRFSAERTGGSVSTLTIQRTQQEDSAVYLCASRRDSDTDTQYFGPGTRLTVL.

This clonotype has at least ten counts. This chain uses TRBV27 with TRBJ1-2; no firm D call. The CDR3 covers 14 residues. V gave up 4 bases and J gave up 4 bases, with 13 bases separating them. Looked up from germline, CDR1 is MNHEY and CDR2 is SMNVEV (reference sequence). The CDR3 coding sequence is TGTGCCAGCAGTTGGGCCTCTGGAGGCTATGGCTACACCTTC. It specifies CASSWASGGYGYTF.

V usage is TRBV5-1 and J usage is TRBJ2-1, with TRBD2 matching over 8 bases. The CDR3 loop spans 16 amino acids. CDR1 SGHRS and CDR2 YFSETQ come from the germline V gene. V was pared by 6 bases and J by 2 bases, with 10 bases of the junction left unmatched. Here the CDR3 reads CASKIGGARTYNEQFF. CDR3 nucleotide sequence: TGCGCCAGCAAGATCGGGGGGGCCCGAACCTACAATGAGCAGTTCTTC.

This chain joins TRBV20-1 and TRBJ2-5; tentatively, D is TRBD2 (5 bases). Per the germline V gene, CDR1 is DFQATT and CDR2 is SNEGSKA (reference sequence). Trimming shortened V by 3 bases and J by 2 bases, and 13 bases separated the two germline ends. The CDR3 extends over 14 amino acids. CDR3 residues: CSASLAADQETQYF. The CDR3 nucleotides are TGCAGTGCTAGTCTAGCCGCCGATCAAGAGACCCAGTACTTC.

This clonotype has ten or more counts. CDR3 bases: TGTGCCAGCAGCCAGATACCGGGACAGGGGGGGAATGAGCAGTTCTTC. This sequence encodes CASSQIPGQGGNEQFF. V and J are TRBV28 and TRBJ2-1; 11 positions agree with TRBD1. Trimming took 6 bases from V and 7 from J; bases not matched to a gene: 11. Germline lookup yields CDR1 MDHEN and CDR2 SYDVKM. The CDR3 runs to 16 residues.

The chain couples TRBV9 to TRBJ2-2; perhaps TRBD2 as D (7 bases). The CDR3 sequence is 17 residues long. V gave up 2 bases and J gave up 0 bases, with 14 bases separating them. Germline loops: CDR1 SGDLS, CDR2 YYNGEE. CDR3 sequence reads: CASSVSGRGANTGELFF. DNA of the CDR3: TGTGCCAGCAGCGTCAGTGGGAGGGGGGCGAACACCGGGGAGCTGTTTTTT.

V is TRBV11-2 and J is TRBJ2-5; D might be TRBD2 (6 bases). The V end was cut by 5 bases, the J end by 4 bases, with 20 bases between. The germline V gene has CDR1 SGHAT and CDR2 FQNNGV. This CDR3 comprises 16 residues. CDR3 in amino acids: CASSRNQAPEGETQYF. The CDR3, as DNA: TGTGCCAGCAGCCGTAACCAGGCCCCGGAGGGAGAGACCCAGTACTTC.